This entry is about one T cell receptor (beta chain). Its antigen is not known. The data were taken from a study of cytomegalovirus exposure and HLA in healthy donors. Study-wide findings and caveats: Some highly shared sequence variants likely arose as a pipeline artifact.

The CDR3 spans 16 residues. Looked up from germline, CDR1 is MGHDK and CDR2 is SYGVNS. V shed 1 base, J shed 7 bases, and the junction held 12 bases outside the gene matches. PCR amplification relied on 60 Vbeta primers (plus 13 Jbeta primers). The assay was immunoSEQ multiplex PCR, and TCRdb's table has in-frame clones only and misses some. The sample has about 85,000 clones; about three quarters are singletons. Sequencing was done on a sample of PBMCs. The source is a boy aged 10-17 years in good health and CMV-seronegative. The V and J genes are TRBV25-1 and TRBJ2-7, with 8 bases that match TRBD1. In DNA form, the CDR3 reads TGTGCCAGCAGTGAATTAACCGGGACAGGTGGGGGTGAGCAGTACTTC. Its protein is CASSELTGTGGGEQYF.